A selection of T cell receptor beta chains follows, all from one sample in a study of blood T cell repertoires in COVID-19. The repertoire was sequenced with immunoSEQ multiplex PCR; TCRdb's copy has only in-frame clones and lacks some. Among about 130,000 clones listed, more than 75% were seen once. The sample taken for sequencing was peripheral blood. The receptors shown here come from a woman aged 55-70 years with acute or convalescent COVID-19. Both conserved end residues are trimmed from each CDR3. Each record gives: J gene, CDR3 length, D gene, V gene, CDR3 protein. The D gene is left open where the match is weak.

>TRBJ2-7|11|.|TRBV6-5
ASSYSGGGEQY
>TRBJ1-4|13|.|TRBV2
ASALREATNEKLF
>TRBJ1-2|10|.|TRBV5-1
ASSPGGYGYT
>TRBJ1-2|13|.|TRBV6-5
ASSYSSAGDYGYT
>TRBJ1-1|12|.|TRBV9
ASSVEEGYTEAF
>TRBJ2-3|13|.|TRBV15
ATSRLVARTDTQY
>TRBJ2-1|12|TRBD2|TRBV7-2
ASSSSSGTNEQF
>TRBJ1-2|12|.|TRBV19
ASSFYLYRDGYT
>TRBJ1-4|9|TRBD1|TRBV28
ASSLQGGLF
>TRBJ2-7|13|.|TRBV4-1
ASSPSERSSYEQY
>TRBJ1-1|17|TRBD1|TRBV19
ASSRAATGPLPMNTEAF
>TRBJ2-2|12|TRBD2|TRBV24-1
ATSVAGVTGELF
>TRBJ1-4|12|.|TRBV6-1
ASSEGPPEEKLF
>TRBJ2-1|13|TRBD1|TRBV3-1/TRBV3-2
ASSETGGAGNEQF
>TRBJ2-2|15|TRBD2|TRBV5-1
ASSGASGTLNTGELF
>TRBJ2-1|13|TRBD2|TRBV6-2/TRBV6-3
ASSSAGAGAYEQF
>TRBJ1-5|13|.|TRBV6-1
ASSESVYSNQPQH
>TRBJ1-4|11|.|TRBV3-1/TRBV3-2
ASSQDGTGKLF
>TRBJ2-3|12|TRBD2|TRBV3-1/TRBV3-2
ASRGLAGTDTQY
>TRBJ1-1|12|TRBD1|TRBV6-5
ASSPHRGRTEAF
>TRBJ1-1|11|.|TRBV18
ASSGAKGTEAF
>TRBJ2-7|10|TRBD1|TRBV10-1
ASSGTGVGQY
>TRBJ1-4|12|.|TRBV7-8
ASSLNSVGEKLF
>TRBJ2-1|9|.|TRBV18
ASSRTVDRF
>TRBJ2-5|10|.|TRBV7-2
ASSLGRETQY
>TRBJ2-6|15|TRBD1|TRBV7-2
ASSLGQGFSGANVLT
>TRBJ2-7|14|.|TRBV15
ATSRSYSLKSYEQY
>TRBJ2-5|14|.|TRBV11-2
ASSLVELVFRETQY
>TRBJ2-1|13|TRBD1|TRBV2
ASRTDRATYNEQF
>TRBJ2-3|13|TRBD1|TRBV2
ASSARQGQGDTQY
>TRBJ2-5|12|.|TRBV7-9
ASSLSGLQETQY
>TRBJ1-3|13|.|TRBV6-5
ATWTRTNSGNTIY
>TRBJ1-3|12|TRBD1|TRBV6-6
ASRKTGTGNTIY
>TRBJ2-7|12|.|TRBV5-1
ASSLEPGAYEQY
>TRBJ1-6|11|.|TRBV25-1
ASSGQLNSPLH
>TRBJ1-5|12|TRBD1|TRBV13
ASSRGQTRQPQH
>TRBJ1-1|15|.|TRBV25-1
ASSEPFPRGILGGAF
>TRBJ1-2|13|.|TRBV12-5
ASGLVLGRDYGYT
>TRBJ2-5|11|TRBD2|TRBV30
AWSRLAEETQY
>TRBJ1-5|13|.|TRBV6-4
ASSDSRTGNQPQH
>TRBJ2-2|14|.|TRBV9
ASSVGGMDHTGELF
>TRBJ1-5|13|.|TRBV19
ASSIDPYSNQPQH
>TRBJ1-1|11|.|TRBV6-5
ASRSRANTEAF